The next 21 T cell receptor beta chains were all read from a single sample in a study of blood T cell repertoires in COVID-19. Some clones are missing from TCRdb's copy, which holds only in-frame ones; the method was immunoSEQ multiplex PCR. The sample holds under 300,000 clones, 80% to 90% seen once. The sequenced sample consisted of PBMCs or T cells enriched from blood (not recorded which). Source of these receptors: a woman aged 50 to 60 who had recovered from COVID-19.

CDR3 sequence reads: CASSQTGLGEQYF. In DNA form, the CDR3 reads TGTGCCAGCAGTCAAACAGGCCTCGGCGAGCAGTACTTC. The chain couples TRBV27 to TRBJ2-7, with D tentatively TRBD1 (5 bases). Per the germline V gene, CDR1 is MNHEY and CDR2 is SMNVEV (reference sequence). CDR3 length: 13 amino acids. V lost 5 bases and J lost 6, with 14 bases in between.

J is TRBJ2-7 and V is TRBV7-6; tentatively, D is TRBD1 (5 bases). Trimming pared 3 bases from V and 3 bases from J, leaving 6 bases between. The CDR3 has 12 residues. Germline V CDR1 and CDR2: SGHVS, FNYEAQ. CDR3 nucleotide sequence: TGTGCCAGCAGCTTTCAGGGCTACGAGCAGTACTTC. As protein: CASSFQGYEQYF.

On this clone: The same CDR3 also results from other DNA sequences found in this sample. The chain is built from TRBV27 and TRBJ1-2, with D perhaps matching TRBD1 (6 bases). The V end was cut by 6 bases, the J end by 3 bases, with 11 bases between. Germline assignment: CDR1 MNHEY and CDR2 SMNVEV (reference sequence). This CDR3 is built from 13 residues. For the CDR3, the DNA is TGTGCCAGCAGCTTAGGGGGGGACTATGGCTACACCTTC. It yields the protein CASSLGGDYGYTF.

The rearrangement joins TRBV11-3 to TRBJ2-3, with D uncertain. The V gene lost 3 bases and the J gene lost 1 base, with 11 bases spanning the gap. CDR1 and CDR2 (germline): SGHNT, YENEEA. The CDR3 covers 15 residues. The CDR3 here is CASSLIGSGTDTQYF. DNA of the CDR3: TGTGCCAGCAGCTTGATCGGTTCCGGCACAGATACGCAGTATTTT. The complete variable domain, with remaining parts taken from reference TRBV11-3 and TRBJ2-3, reads EAGVVQSPRYKIIEKKQPVAFWCNPISGHNTLYWYLQNLGQGPELLIRYENEEAVDDSQLPKDRFSAERLKGVDSTLKIQPAELGDSAVYLCASSLIGSGTDTQYFGPGTRLTVL.

V gene TRBV9 combines with J gene TRBJ1-3, with TRBD1 matching 10 bases. J was trimmed by 2 bases and V by 2 bases; bases with no gene match: 4. Germline-derived CDR1 and CDR2 are SGDLS and YYNGEE. This CDR3 region has 16 residues. The CDR3 nucleotides are TGTGCCAGCAGCGTGGGGACAGGGGCGGCTGGAAACACCATATATTTT. This sequence encodes CASSVGTGAAGNTIYF. Drawing the rest from reference TRBV9 and TRBJ1-3, the complete variable domain is DSGVTQTPKHLITATGQRVTLRCSPRSGDLSVYWYQQSLDQGLQFLIQYYNGEERAKGNILERFSAQQFPDLHSELNLSSLELGDSALYFCASSVGTGAAGNTIYFGEGSWLTVV.

Only one count was recorded for this clone. V usage is TRBV11-3 and J usage is TRBJ2-7; 8 nucleotides line up with TRBD1. The CDR3 contains 13 residues. V was clipped by 5 bases and J by 6 bases; unmatched bases: 6. Per the germline V gene, CDR1 is SGHNT and CDR2 is YENEEA. The CDR3 loop is CASSQGQVGEQYF. CDR3 in DNA: TGTGCCAGCAGCCAGGGACAGGTTGGCGAGCAGTACTTC.

This clone was counted once. The chain joins TRBV6-5 to TRBJ1-2; possible D gene TRBD1, 5 bases. CDR3 size: 15 residues. V lost 7 bases to trimming and J lost 2 bases, with 17 bases between them. Germline values: CDR1 MNHEY, CDR2 SVGAGI. The CDR3 spells CASILRGGVNYGYTF. CDR3 DNA sequence: TGTGCCAGCATTCTCCGTGGGGGGGTAAACTATGGCTACACCTTC.

The chain joins TRBV28 to TRBJ2-5; the match to TRBD2 covers 8 bases. With 7 bases clipped from V and 4 bases from J, the junction kept 8 bases outside the gene matches. The CDR3 is 14 residues long. Germline values: CDR1 MDHEN, CDR2 SYDVKM. CDR3 nucleotide sequence: TGTGCCAGCAACTTCCGGGCGGGAGGAGAGACCCAGTACTTC. Its protein is CASNFRAGGETQYF.

This clone was counted a single time. The chain links TRBV19 to TRBJ1-1; D may be TRBD1 (5 bases). The CDR3 has 13 residues. Looked up from germline, CDR1 is LNHDA and CDR2 is SQIVND (reference sequence). Trimming pared 9 bases from V and 1 base from J, leaving 12 bases between. CDR3 in amino acids: CASCRGRNTEAFF. In DNA, the CDR3 is TGTGCCAGCTGCCGGGGGAGGAACACTGAAGCTTTCTTT.

The chain is built from TRBV3-1 (or the pseudogene TRBV3-2) and TRBJ2-7, with TRBD2 as a possible D gene (6 bases). This CDR3 contains 16 residues. V dropped 1 base and J dropped 0 bases, with 13 bases sitting between them. Germline V gene data show CDR1 as LGHDT and CDR2 as YNNKEL (reference sequence). The CDR3 coding sequence is TGTGCCAGCAGCCAAGGAAGCGGGCTGTCCTCCTACGAGCAGTACTTC. Translated: CASSQGSGLSSYEQYF.

This chain joins TRBV7-9 and TRBJ2-6, with D possibly being TRBD1 (5 bases). This CDR3 is 16 amino acids long. The V gene lost 2 bases and the J gene lost 0 bases, with 8 bases spanning the gap. CDR1 and CDR2 (germline): SEHNR, FQNEAQ (reference sequence). CDR3 loop: CASSLSQGSGANVLTF. The CDR3 DNA follows: TGTGCCAGCAGCTTATCTCAGGGCTCTGGGGCCAACGTCCTGACTTTC.

The rearrangement uses TRBV6-5 and TRBJ2-7; D is perhaps TRBD1 (7 bases). CDR3 length equals 13 residues. Germline CDR1 is MNHEY and CDR2 is SVGAGI. V shed 7 bases and J shed 2 bases, with 12 bases lying between them. The CDR3 nucleotides read TGTGCCAGCAAGGAGGGGGCGACCTACGAGCAGTACTTC. Amino acids: CASKEGATYEQYF.

This chain links TRBV6-5 with TRBJ2-3; 9 nucleotides match TRBD1. V dropped 0 bases and J dropped 7; count of bases not matched to a gene: 8. This CDR3 is built from 16 residues. The germline CDR1 and CDR2 sequences are MNHEY and SVGAGI. The CDR3 region is CASSYSRTGGSYTQYF. For the CDR3, the DNA is TGTGCCAGCAGTTACTCGAGAACAGGGGGCTCATATACGCAGTATTTT.

The chain is built from TRBV11-2 and TRBJ2-7; weak D call: TRBD1 (5 bases). Germline V gene data show CDR1 as SGHAT and CDR2 as FQNNGV. The CDR3 loop spans 14 amino acids. V was cut by 1 base and J by 0 bases, with 7 bases left in between. The DNA of the CDR3 is TGTGCCAGCAGCTTAGGGACACTCTCCTACGAGCAGTACTTC. Its translation: CASSLGTLSYEQYF.

In this sample, this clone turned up a few times. The genes are TRBV29-1 and TRBJ2-3; 10 bases agree with TRBD2. Germline V gene data show CDR1 as SQVTM and CDR2 as ANQGSEA. The CDR3 sequence is 17 residues long. J was trimmed by 0 bases and V by 7 bases; bases with no gene match: 13. The chain's CDR3 is CSGVGTSAASSTDTQYF. The CDR3 DNA reads TGCAGCGGGGTTGGGACTAGCGCCGCCTCTAGCACAGATACGCAGTATTTT.

The rearrangement joins TRBV24-1 to TRBJ1-2; D gene unclear. V lost 12 bases to trimming and J lost 4 bases, with 5 bases between them. The CDR3 totals 9 residues. Per germline, CDR1 KGHDR and CDR2 SFDVKD. The CDR3 DNA reads TGTGCCCCCCTCTATGGCTACACCTTC. Translation: CAPLYGYTF.

The chain is built from TRBV4-2 and TRBJ2-7; D is ambiguous. The CDR3 is 14 residues long. Germline V gene lookup returns CDR1 LGHNA and CDR2 YNFKEQ. V was cut by 1 base and J by 7 bases, with 14 bases left in between. The CDR3 loop reads CASSQGGRSTEQYF. The CDR3 DNA follows: TGTGCCAGCAGCCAAGGTGGCCGATCCACAGAGCAGTACTTC.

In its sample, this clone was seen once. The V call is TRBV6-5, the J call TRBJ1-1; 10 nucleotides align to TRBD1. CDR3 size: 15 residues. The ends lost 0 bases at V and 7 bases at J; junction bases unmatched: 5. Germline V gene data show CDR1 as MNHEY and CDR2 as SVGAGI. The CDR3: CASSYSTGGGDEAFF. In DNA, the CDR3 is TGTGCCAGCAGTTACTCGACAGGGGGCGGGGATGAAGCTTTCTTT.

This clone was seen only a few times. The chain joins TRBV19 to TRBJ2-2; D is perhaps TRBD2 (7 bases). CDR1 and CDR2 from the germline V gene are LNHDA and SQIVND (reference sequence). Deletions cut 5 bases from V and 3 bases from J, with 10 bases between. The CDR3 length is 14 residues. The CDR3 here is CASSRGADTGELFF. DNA for the CDR3: TGTGCCAGTAGTCGGGGGGCTGACACCGGGGAGCTGTTTTTT. The full variable domain, with the rest looked up from reference TRBV19 and TRBJ2-2, is DGGITQSPKYLFRKEGQNVTLSCEQNLNHDAMYWYRQDPGQGLRLIYYSQIVNDFQKGDIAEGYSVSREKKESFPLTVTSAQKNPTAFYLCASSRGADTGELFFGEGSRLTVL.

The chain is built from TRBV25-1 and TRBJ2-2, with 10 bases fitting TRBD1. CDR1 MGHDK and CDR2 SYGVNS come from the germline V gene. The CDR3 consists of 15 residues. Trimming removed 8 bases from V and 7 bases from J; junction bases left unmatched: 10. The chain's CDR3 is CASGRTGGTGGELFF. The CDR3 DNA is TGTGCCAGCGGAAGGACAGGGGGAACGGGCGGGGAGCTGTTTTTT.

This rearrangement joins TRBV6-5 to TRBJ2-7; 10 bases agree with TRBD1. The CDR3 loop spans 15 amino acids. CDR1 and CDR2 from the germline V gene are MNHEY and SVGAGI. The junction had 5 bases not matched to a gene; V was cut back by 3 bases and J by 3 bases. The CDR3, as DNA: TGTGCCAGCAGTTATCGCAGGACAGGGGGCTACGAGCAGTACTTC. Its protein is CASSYRRTGGYEQYF.